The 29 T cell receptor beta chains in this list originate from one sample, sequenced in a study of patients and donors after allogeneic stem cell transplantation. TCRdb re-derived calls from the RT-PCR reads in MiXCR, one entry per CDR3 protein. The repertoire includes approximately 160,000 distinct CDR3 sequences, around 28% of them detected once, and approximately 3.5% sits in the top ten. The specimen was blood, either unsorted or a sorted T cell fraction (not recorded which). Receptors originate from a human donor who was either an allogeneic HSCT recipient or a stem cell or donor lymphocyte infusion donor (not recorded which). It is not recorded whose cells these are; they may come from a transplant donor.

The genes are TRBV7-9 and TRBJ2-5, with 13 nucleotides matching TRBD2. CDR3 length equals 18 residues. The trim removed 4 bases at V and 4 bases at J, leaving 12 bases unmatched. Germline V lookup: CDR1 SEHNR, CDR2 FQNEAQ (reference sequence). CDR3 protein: CASSWGSMGLAGRETQYF. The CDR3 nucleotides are TGTGCCAGCAGCTGGGGGAGCATGGGACTAGCGGGACGAGAGACCCAGTACTTC.

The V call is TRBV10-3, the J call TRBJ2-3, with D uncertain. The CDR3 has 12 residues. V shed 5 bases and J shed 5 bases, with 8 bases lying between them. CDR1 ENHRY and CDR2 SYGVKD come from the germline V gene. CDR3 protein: CAISPPGDTQYF. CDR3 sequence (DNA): TGTGCCATCAGTCCGCCGGGAGATACGCAGTATTTT.

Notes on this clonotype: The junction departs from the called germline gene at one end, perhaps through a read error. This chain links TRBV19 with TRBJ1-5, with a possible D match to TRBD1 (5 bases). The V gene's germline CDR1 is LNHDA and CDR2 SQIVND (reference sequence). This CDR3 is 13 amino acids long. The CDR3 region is CASSPTALRPPHF. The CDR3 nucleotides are TGTGCCAGTAGTCCGACAGCCCTCAGGCCCCCGCATTTT. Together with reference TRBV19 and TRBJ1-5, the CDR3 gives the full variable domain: DGGITQSPKYLFRKEGQNVTLSCEQNLNHDAMYWYRQDPGQGLRLIYYSQIVNDFQKGDIAEGYSVSREKKESFPLTVTSAQKNPTAFYLCASSPTALRPPHFGDGTRLSIL.

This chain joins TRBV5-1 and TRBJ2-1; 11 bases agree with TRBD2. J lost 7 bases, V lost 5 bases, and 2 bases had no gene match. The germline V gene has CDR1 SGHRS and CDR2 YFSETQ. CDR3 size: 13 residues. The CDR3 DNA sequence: TGCGCCAGCAGGACTAGCGGGACTAATGAGCAGTTCTTC. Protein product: CASRTSGTNEQFF.

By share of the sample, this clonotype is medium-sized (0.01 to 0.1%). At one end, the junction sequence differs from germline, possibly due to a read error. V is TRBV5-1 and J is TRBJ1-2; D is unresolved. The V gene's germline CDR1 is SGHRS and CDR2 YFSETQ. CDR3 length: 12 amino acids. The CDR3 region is CASSLEGYGYTF. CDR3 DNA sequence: TGTGCCAGCAGTTTAGAAGGGTATGGCTACACCTTC.

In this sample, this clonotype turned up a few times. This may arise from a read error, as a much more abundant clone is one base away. The CDR3 coding sequence is TGTGCCAGCACTTGGTTCTCTGGAAACACCATATATTTT. Translation: CASTWFSGNTIYF. The V and J genes are TRBV6-2 or TRBV6-3 and TRBJ1-3; the D is unclear. The CDR3 totals 13 residues. Germline V gene lookup returns CDR1 MNHEY and CDR2 SVGEGT. The germline V and J ends were trimmed by 7 bases and 0 bases, with 7 bases remaining between them.

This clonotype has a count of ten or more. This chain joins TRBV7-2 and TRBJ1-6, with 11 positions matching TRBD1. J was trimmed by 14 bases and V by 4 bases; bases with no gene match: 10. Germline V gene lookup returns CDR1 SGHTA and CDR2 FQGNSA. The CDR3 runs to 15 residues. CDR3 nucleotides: TGTGCCAGCAGCTGGACAGGGGGCCTGGAATGGGCCCTCCACTTT. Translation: CASSWTGGLEWALHF.

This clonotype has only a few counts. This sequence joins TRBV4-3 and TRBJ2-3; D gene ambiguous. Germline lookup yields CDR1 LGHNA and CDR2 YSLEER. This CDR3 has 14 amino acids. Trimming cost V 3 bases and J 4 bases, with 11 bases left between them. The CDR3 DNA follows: TGCGCCAGCAGCCACCTAGGACGGGCAGATACGCAGTATTTT. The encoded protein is CASSHLGRADTQYF.

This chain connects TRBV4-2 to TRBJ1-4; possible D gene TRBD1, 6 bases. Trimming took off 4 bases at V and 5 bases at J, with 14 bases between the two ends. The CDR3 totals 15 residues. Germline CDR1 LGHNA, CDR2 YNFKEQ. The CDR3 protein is CASSPQGTRNEKLFF. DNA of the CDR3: TGTGCCAGCAGCCCCCAGGGGACAAGAAATGAAAAACTGTTTTTT.

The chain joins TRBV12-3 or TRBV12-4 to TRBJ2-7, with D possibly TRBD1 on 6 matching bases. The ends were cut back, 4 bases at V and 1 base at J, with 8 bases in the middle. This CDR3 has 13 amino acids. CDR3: CASSSDRSYEQYF. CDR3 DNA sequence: TGTGCCAGCAGTTCCGACAGGTCCTACGAGCAGTACTTC.

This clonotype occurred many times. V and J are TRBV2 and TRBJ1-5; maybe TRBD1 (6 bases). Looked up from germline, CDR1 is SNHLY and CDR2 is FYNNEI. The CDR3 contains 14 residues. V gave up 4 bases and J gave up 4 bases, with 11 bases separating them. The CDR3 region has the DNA TGTGCCAGCAGTGTTCGAGGGGGGAATCAGCCCCAGCATTTT. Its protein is CASSVRGGNQPQHF.

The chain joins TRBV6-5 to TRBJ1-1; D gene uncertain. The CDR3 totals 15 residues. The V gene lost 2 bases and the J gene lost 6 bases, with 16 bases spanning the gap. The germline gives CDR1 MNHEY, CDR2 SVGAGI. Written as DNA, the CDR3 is TGTGCCAGCAGTTACCAACCCCGGGGTCAGGCTGAAGCTTTCTTT. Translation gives CASSYQPRGQAEAFF.

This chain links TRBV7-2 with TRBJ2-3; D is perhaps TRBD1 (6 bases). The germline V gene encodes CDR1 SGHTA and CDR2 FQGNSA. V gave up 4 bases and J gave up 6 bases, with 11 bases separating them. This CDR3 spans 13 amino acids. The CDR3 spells CASSSGQPDTQYF. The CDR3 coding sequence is TGTGCCAGCAGCTCTGGACAGCCCGATACGCAGTATTTT.

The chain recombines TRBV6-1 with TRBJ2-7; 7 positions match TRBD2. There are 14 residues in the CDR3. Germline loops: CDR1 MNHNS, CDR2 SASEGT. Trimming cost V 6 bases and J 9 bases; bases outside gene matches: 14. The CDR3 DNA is TGTGCCAGCAGCAAAAGGGAGGGGTGGAACGTGCAGTACTTC. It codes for CASSKREGWNVQYF.

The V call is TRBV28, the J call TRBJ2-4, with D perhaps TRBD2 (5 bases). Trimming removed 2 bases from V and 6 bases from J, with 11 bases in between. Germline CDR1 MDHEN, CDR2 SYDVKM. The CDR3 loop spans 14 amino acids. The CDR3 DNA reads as TGTGCCAGCAGTTTAGAGGGAACGATAAACATTCAGTACTTC. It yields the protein CASSLEGTINIQYF.

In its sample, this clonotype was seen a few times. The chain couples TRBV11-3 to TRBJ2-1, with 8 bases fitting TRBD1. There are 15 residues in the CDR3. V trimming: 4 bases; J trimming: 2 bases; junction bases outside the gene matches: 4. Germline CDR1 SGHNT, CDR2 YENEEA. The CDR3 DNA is TGTGCCAGCAGCTATGAACAGGGGGCCTACAATGAGCAGTTCTTC. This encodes CASSYEQGAYNEQFF.

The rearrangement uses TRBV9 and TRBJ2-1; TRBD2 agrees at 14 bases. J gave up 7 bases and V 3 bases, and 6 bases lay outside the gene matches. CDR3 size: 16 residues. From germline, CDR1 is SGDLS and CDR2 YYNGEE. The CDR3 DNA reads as TGTGCCAGCAGCGCGTCCCGACTAGCGGGAGGGAATGAGCAGTTCTTC. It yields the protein CASSASRLAGGNEQFF.

CDR3 sequence (DNA): TGTGCCAGCAGTTACTCATTGATCGGCATTCAGTACTTC. Amino acids: CASSYSLIGIQYF. The chain carries TRBV6-5 and TRBJ2-4; no clear D gene. V lost 0 bases to trimming and J lost 9 bases, with 9 bases between them. The CDR3 is 13 residues long. The germline gives CDR1 MNHEY, CDR2 SVGAGI.

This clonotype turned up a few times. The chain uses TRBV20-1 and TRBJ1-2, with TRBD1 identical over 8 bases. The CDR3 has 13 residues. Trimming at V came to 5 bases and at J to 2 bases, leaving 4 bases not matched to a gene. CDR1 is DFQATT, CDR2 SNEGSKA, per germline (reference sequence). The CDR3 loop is CSAQDRDNYGYTF. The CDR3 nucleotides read TGCAGTGCTCAGGACAGGGACAACTATGGCTACACCTTC.

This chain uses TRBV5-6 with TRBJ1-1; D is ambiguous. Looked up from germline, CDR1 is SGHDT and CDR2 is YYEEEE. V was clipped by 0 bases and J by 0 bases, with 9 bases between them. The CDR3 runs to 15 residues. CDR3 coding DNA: TGTGCCAGCAGCTTGGACGGGCACTTGAACACTGAAGCTTTCTTT. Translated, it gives CASSLDGHLNTEAFF.

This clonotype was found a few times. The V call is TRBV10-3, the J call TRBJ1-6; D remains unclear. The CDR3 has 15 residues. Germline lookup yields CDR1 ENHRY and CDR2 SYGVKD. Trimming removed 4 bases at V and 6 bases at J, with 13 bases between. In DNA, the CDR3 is TGTGCCATCAGTGTGGAGCAGAACCTTAATTCACCCCTCCACTTT. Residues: CAISVEQNLNSPLHF.

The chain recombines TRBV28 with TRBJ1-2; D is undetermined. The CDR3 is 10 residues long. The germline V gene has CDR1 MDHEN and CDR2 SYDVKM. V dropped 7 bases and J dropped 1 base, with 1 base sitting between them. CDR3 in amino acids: CASNNYGYTF. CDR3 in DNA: TGTGCCAGCAATAACTATGGCTACACCTTC.

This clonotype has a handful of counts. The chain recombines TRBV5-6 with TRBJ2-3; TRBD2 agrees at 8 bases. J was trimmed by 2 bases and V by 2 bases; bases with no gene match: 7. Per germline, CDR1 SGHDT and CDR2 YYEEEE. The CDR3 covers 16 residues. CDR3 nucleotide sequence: TGTGCCAGCAGCTTCTTTGCGGGAGGCATCACAGATACGCAGTATTTT. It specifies CASSFFAGGITDTQYF.

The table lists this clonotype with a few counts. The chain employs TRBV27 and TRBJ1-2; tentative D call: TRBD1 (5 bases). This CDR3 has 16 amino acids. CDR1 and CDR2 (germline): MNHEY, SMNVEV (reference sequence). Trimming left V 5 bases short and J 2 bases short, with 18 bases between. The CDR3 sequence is CASSLSSAGGNYGYTF. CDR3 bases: TGTGCCAGCAGTCTAAGTTCCGCGGGGGGGAACTATGGCTACACCTTC.

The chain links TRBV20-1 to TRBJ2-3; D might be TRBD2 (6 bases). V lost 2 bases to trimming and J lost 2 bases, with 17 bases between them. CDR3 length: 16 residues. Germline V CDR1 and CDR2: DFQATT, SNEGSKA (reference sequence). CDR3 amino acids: CSARSSVRGLTDTQYF. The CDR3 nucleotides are TGCAGTGCTAGAAGTTCGGTGAGGGGACTCACAGATACGCAGTATTTT.

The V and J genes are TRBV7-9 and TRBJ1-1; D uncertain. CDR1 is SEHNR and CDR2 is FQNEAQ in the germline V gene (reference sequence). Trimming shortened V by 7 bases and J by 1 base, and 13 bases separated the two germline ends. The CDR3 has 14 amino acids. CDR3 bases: TGTGCCAGCATTTTAGGGCCTGGGAACACTGAAGCTTTCTTT. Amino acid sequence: CASILGPGNTEAFF.

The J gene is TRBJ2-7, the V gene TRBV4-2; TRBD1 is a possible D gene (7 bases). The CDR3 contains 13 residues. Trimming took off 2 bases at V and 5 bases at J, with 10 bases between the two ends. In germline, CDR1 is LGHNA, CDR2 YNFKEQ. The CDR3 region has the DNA TGTGCCAGCAGCCAATCAGGGGGGAACGAGCAGTACTTC. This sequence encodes CASSQSGGNEQYF.

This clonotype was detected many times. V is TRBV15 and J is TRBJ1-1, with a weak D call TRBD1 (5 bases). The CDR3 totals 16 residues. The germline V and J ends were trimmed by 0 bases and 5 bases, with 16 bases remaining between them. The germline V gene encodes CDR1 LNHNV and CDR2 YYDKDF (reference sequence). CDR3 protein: CATSRDPGTAGTEAFF. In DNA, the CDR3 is TGTGCCACCAGCAGAGATCCCGGGACGGCGGGAACTGAAGCTTTCTTT.

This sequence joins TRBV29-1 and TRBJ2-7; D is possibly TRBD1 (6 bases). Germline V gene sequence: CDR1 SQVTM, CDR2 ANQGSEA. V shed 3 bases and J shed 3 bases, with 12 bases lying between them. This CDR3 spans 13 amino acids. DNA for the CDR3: TGCAGCGTTGAGGGGACAAATAGCTACGAGCAGTACTTC. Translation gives CSVEGTNSYEQYF.